What follows describes a single T cell receptor beta chain. The antigen is not known. Drawing of blood for sampling happened at baseline, at cycle 4 day 1, and at cycle 7 day 1. The entry originates in a study of OX40 agonist ivuxolimab in advanced cancers. Study-wide context: One patient with hepatocellular carcinoma and two with cutaneous melanoma, three in all, had partial responses.

Overall study findings and caveats: In the 0.1 to 3.0 mg/kg range, CD4+ and CD8+ blood T cells had expanded clonally by week 6.

Measured with immunoSEQ multiplex PCR; TCRdb has only the in-frame clones, and not every one. This sample has approximately 35,000 clones, with about 74% found just once. Trimming left V 4 bases short and J 0 bases short, with 5 bases between. The CDR3 consists of 13 residues. Germline V gene lookup returns CDR1 SGHRS and CDR2 YFSETQ. The specimen was CD4+ or CD8+ T cells sorted from blood, collected in a trial of the OX40 agonist ivuxolimab. The sequence was obtained from an adult with an advanced solid tumor such as melanoma, head and neck, liver or kidney cancer. The V gene is TRBV5-1, the J gene TRBJ1-5; D is uncertain. CDR3 in amino acids: CASSRDSNQPQHF. In DNA form, the CDR3 reads TGCGCCAGCAGCAGGGATAGCAATCAGCCCCAGCATTTT.